This T cell receptor (beta chain) was captured by sequencing in a study of blood T cells in healthy people across ages. Through a sample-barcoded 5' primer and a J-beta primer mix, a second PCR was run for roughly 7 to 11 cycles. Every sample produced at least 3 million CDR3-containing paired-end reads. TCRdb reprocessed the 5' RACE reads with MiXCR, giving one entry per CDR3 protein. The sample lists about 1.5 million distinct CDR3 sequences; under 55% were seen once. V lost 4 bases to trimming and J lost 8 bases, with 12 bases between them. Germline loops: CDR1 SEHNR, CDR2 FQNEAQ (reference sequence). CDR3 length: 13 amino acids.

Sample: blood. This clonotype originated in a woman in her late teens or twenties in good health. The chain is built from TRBV7-9 and TRBJ1-3; D call uncertain. The CDR3 loop is CASSYTDRDTIYF. CDR3 nucleotides: TGTGCCAGCAGCTATACCGACCGGGACACCATATATTTT. Supplemented by reference TRBV7-9 and TRBJ1-3, the full variable domain reads DTGVSQNPRHKITKRGQNVTFRCDPISEHNRLYWYRQTLGQGPEFLTYFQNEAQLEKSRLLSDRFSAERPKGSFSTLEIQRTEQGDSAMYLCASSYTDRDTIYFGEGSWLTVV.